These 10 T cell receptor beta chains were all obtained from the same sample, sequenced in a study of blood T cell repertoires in COVID-19. Here immunoSEQ multiplex PCR was the method, and the copy in TCRdb shows in-frame clones only, minus some. The sample yields around 140,000 clones, around 89% seen once. The sequencing input was peripheral blood. The source of these receptors is a man in his 70s with active COVID-19.

Here the CDR3 reads CASSSSLGGVGYNEQFF. Here the CDR3 DNA reads TGTGCCAGCAGTTCCTCCCTCGGGGGAGTGGGGTACAATGAGCAGTTCTTC. The rearrangement links TRBV27 to TRBJ2-1; TRBD2 might be the D (6 bases). CDR3 length: 17 amino acids. Germline V gene sequence: CDR1 MNHEY, CDR2 SMNVEV (reference sequence). Deletions cut 4 bases from V and 4 bases from J, with 20 bases between.

The chain joins TRBV7-6 to TRBJ2-2; no firm D call. Germline CDR1 and CDR2: SGHVS and FNYEAQ. Trimming shortened V by 4 bases and J by 0 bases, and 12 bases separated the two germline ends. The CDR3 runs 16 residues. CDR3 sequence reads: CASSSGVASNTGELFF. The DNA of the CDR3 is TGTGCCAGCAGCTCCGGAGTAGCTTCGAACACCGGGGAGCTGTTTTTT. The whole variable domain, filled in from reference TRBV7-6 and TRBJ2-2, reads GAGVSQSPRYKVTKRGQDVALRCDPISGHVSLYWYRQALGQGPEFLTYFNYEAQQDKSGLPNDRFSAERPEGSISTLTIQRTEQRDSAMYRCASSSGVASNTGELFFGEGSRLTVL.

The rearrangement uses TRBV11-3 and TRBJ2-2; D is ambiguous. The CDR3 sequence is 13 residues long. Trimming stripped 5 bases from V and 8 bases from J, with 12 bases between. In germline, CDR1 is SGHNT, CDR2 YENEEA. CDR3 DNA sequence: TGTGCCAGCAGCCCAGTAATGTCGGGGGAGCTGTTTTTT. Translated: CASSPVMSGELFF.

The chain carries TRBV7-9 and TRBJ2-7; D gene ambiguous. The CDR3 contains 12 residues. Between the trimmed V and J ends, which lost 1 base and 7 bases, there was a span of 8 bases. Germline CDR1 is SEHNR and CDR2 is FQNEAQ (reference sequence). CDR3 loop: CASSLEPMEQYF. Written as DNA, the CDR3 is TGTGCCAGCAGCTTAGAGCCCATGGAGCAGTACTTC.

This clone was counted once. V usage is TRBV30 and J usage is TRBJ1-4; the match to TRBD1 covers 8 bases. The CDR3 contains 22 residues. With 0 bases clipped from V and 3 bases from J, the junction kept 24 bases outside the gene matches. CDR1 GTSNPN and CDR2 SVGIG come from the germline V gene (reference sequence). The CDR3 DNA is TGTGCCTGGAGTGTATTCGGCCAGGGGGCGAGTCGCAGTGTATCTGCTAATGAAAAACTGTTTTTT. Protein sequence: CAWSVFGQGASRSVSANEKLFF.

This chain links TRBV19 with TRBJ1-1, with D possibly matching TRBD1 (5 bases). This CDR3 contains 15 residues. Deletions cut 5 bases from V and 4 bases from J, with 17 bases between. Germline CDR1 LNHDA, CDR2 SQIVND (reference sequence). CDR3 bases: TGTGCCAGTAGTCTTATCCAGGGCAGGATCACTGAAGCTTTCTTT. Translation gives CASSLIQGRITEAFF.

The CDR3 DNA sequence: TGTGCCACCAGCAGAGGACAGGGAGGAGGCTACACCTTC. Protein: CATSRGQGGGYTF. J is TRBJ1-2 and V is TRBV15; TRBD1 matches at 7 bases. This CDR3 is built from 13 residues. From germline, CDR1 is LNHNV and CDR2 YYDKDF (reference sequence). V trimming: 1 base; J trimming: 8 bases; junction bases outside the gene matches: 4.

The chain couples TRBV28 to TRBJ1-1; 8 nucleotides align to TRBD1. Per germline, CDR1 MDHEN and CDR2 SYDVKM. The CDR3 has 19 amino acids. V trimming: 5 bases; J trimming: 0 bases; junction bases outside the gene matches: 17. The CDR3 DNA sequence: TGTGCCAGCAGTCCGACCCGGGACAGGAAAAAGGGAATGAACACTGAAGCTTTCTTT. Its protein product is CASSPTRDRKKGMNTEAFF.

This clone was observed a single time. The V call is TRBV16, the J call TRBJ1-1, with D possibly being TRBD1 (6 bases). The CDR3 runs to 13 residues. Germline V CDR1 and CDR2: KGHSY, FQNENV. Trimming took off 0 bases at V and 5 bases at J, with 7 bases between the two ends. CDR3 residues: CASSQSQGTEAFF. The DNA for the CDR3 is TGTGCCAGCAGCCAATCGCAGGGGACTGAAGCTTTCTTT. Filled out from reference TRBV16 and TRBJ1-1, the complete variable domain reads GEEVAQTPKHLVRGEGQKAKLYCAPIKGHSYVFWYQQVLKNEFKFLISFQNENVFDETGMPKERFSAKCLPNSPCSLEIQATKLEDSAVYFCASSQSQGTEAFFGQGTRLTVV.

This clone was seen a single time. V usage is TRBV10-3 and J usage is TRBJ2-3, with a weak D call TRBD2 (7 bases). Looked up from germline, CDR1 is ENHRY and CDR2 is SYGVKD. The germline V and J ends were trimmed by 6 bases and 2 bases, with 15 bases remaining between them. The CDR3 spans 15 residues. DNA of the CDR3: TGTGCCATCAGCGGGGGGCTAGGGCTCACAGATACGCAGTATTTT. Amino acids: CAISGGLGLTDTQYF.